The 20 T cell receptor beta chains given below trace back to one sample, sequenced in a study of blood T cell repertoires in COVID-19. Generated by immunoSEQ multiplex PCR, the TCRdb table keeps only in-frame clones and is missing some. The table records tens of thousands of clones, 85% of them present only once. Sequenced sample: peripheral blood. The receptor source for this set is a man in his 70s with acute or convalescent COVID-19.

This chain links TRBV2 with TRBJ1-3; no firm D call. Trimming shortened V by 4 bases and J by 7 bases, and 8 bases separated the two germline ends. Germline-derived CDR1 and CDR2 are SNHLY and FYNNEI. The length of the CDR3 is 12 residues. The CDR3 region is CASSVSVNTIYF. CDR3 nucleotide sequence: TGTGCCAGCAGTGTGTCCGTCAACACCATATATTTT.

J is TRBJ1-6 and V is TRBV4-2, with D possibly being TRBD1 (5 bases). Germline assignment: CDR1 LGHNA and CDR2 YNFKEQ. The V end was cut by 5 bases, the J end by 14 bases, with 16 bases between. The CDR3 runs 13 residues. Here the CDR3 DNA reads TGTGCCAGCAGCGACGCCTCAGGGAAAACCCTCCACTTT. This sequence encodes CASSDASGKTLHF.

This CDR3 reads CATSRDPAATNEQFF. As DNA, the CDR3 is TGTGCCACCAGCAGAGATCCTGCGGCAACCAATGAGCAGTTCTTC. This chain connects TRBV15 to TRBJ2-1; the D is unclear. The CDR3 is made up of 15 amino acids. V lost 0 bases and J lost 6, with 12 bases in between. The V gene's germline CDR1 is LNHNV and CDR2 YYDKDF (reference sequence).

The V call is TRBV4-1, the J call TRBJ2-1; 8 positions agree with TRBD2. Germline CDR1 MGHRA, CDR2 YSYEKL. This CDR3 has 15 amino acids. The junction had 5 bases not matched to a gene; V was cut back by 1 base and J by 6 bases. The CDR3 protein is CASSQVDGGGNEQFF. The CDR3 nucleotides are TGCGCCAGCAGCCAAGTTGACGGGGGGGGCAATGAGCAGTTCTTC.

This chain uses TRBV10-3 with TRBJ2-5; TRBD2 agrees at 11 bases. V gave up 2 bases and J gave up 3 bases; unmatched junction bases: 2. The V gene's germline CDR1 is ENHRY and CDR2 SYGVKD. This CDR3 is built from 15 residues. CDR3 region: CAISEPSGGKETQYF. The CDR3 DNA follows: TGTGCCATCAGTGAGCCTAGCGGGGGGAAAGAGACCCAGTACTTC.

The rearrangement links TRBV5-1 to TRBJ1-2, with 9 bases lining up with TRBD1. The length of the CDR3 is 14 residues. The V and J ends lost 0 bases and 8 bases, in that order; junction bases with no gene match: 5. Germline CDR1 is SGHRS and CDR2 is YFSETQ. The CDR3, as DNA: TGCGCCAGCAGCTTGGGTCCGGGACAGGGAGGCTACACCTTC. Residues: CASSLGPGQGGYTF.

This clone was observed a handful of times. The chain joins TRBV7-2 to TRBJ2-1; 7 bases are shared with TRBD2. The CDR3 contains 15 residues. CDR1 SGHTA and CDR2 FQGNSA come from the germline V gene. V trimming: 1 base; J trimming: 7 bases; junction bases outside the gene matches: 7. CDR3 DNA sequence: TGTGCCAGCAGCTTAGACGCAGGGAGGGGAAATGAGCAGTTCTTC. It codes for CASSLDAGRGNEQFF.

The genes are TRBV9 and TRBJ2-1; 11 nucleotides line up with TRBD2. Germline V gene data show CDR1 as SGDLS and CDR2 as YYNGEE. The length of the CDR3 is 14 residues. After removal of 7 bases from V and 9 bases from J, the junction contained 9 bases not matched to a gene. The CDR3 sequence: CASRLAGGQGEQFF. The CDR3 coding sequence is TGTGCCAGCCGATTAGCGGGGGGGCAGGGTGAGCAGTTCTTC.

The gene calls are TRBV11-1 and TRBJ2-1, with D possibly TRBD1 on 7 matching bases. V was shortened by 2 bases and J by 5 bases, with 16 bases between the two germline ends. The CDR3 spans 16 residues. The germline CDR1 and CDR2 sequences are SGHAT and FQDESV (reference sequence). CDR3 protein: CASSLLSGRGDNEQFF. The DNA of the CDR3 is TGTGCCAGCAGCTTATTGTCGGGCAGGGGGGACAATGAGCAGTTCTTC.

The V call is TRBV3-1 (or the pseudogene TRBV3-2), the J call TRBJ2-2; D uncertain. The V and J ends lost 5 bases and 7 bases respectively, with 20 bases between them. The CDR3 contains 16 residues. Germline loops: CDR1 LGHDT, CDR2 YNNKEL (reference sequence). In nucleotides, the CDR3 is TGTGCCAGCAGCATGCGTAAAACAACAGCTAACGGGGAGCTGTTTTTT. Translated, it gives CASSMRKTTANGELFF.

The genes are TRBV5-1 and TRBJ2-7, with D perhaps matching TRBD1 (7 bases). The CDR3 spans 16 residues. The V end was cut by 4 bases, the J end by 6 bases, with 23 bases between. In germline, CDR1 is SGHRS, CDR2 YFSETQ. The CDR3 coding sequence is TGCGCCAGCAGCCCGGCCGAGACAGGGACGGGGGCCGAGCAGTACTTC. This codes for CASSPAETGTGAEQYF.

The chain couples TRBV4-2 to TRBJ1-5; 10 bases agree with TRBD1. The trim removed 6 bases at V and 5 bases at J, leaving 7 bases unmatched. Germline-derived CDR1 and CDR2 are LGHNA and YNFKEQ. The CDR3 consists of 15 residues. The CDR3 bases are TGTGCCAGCAGGTACGGGACAGGGGAGGATCAGCCCCAGCATTTT. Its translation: CASRYGTGEDQPQHF.

The CDR3 here is CASRTAGTGGIQYF. CDR3 bases: TGTGCCAGCAGGACCGCCGGGACAGGCGGCATTCAGTACTTC. The genes are TRBV6-6 and TRBJ2-4, with 8 bases identical to TRBD1. V gave up 6 bases and J gave up 9 bases; unmatched junction bases: 10. Germline values: CDR1 MNHNY, CDR2 SVGAGI (reference sequence). The CDR3 consists of 14 residues.

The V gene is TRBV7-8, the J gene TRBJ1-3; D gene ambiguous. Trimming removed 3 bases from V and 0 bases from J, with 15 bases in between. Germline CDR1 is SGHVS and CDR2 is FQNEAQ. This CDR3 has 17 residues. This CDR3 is CASSFREGTYSGNTIYF. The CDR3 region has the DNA TGTGCCAGCAGCTTCCGAGAGGGTACCTACTCTGGAAACACCATATATTTT.

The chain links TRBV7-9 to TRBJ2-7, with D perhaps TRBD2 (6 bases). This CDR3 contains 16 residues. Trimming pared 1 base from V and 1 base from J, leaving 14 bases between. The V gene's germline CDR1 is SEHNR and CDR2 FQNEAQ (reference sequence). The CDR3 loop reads CASSLDTGDGSYEQYF. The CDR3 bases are TGTGCCAGCAGCTTAGATACGGGGGATGGGTCCTACGAGCAGTACTTC.

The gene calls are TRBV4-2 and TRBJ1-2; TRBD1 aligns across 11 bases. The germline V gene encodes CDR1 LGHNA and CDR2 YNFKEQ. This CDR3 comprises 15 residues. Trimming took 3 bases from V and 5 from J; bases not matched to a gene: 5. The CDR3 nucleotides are TGTGCCAGCAGCCAGGGGACAGGGGGTAATTATGGCTACACCTTC. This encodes CASSQGTGGNYGYTF.

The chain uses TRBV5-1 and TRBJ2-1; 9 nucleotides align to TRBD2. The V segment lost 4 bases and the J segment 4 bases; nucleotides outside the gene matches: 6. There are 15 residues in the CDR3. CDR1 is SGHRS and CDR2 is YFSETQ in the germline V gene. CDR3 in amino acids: CASSDRGGAYNEQFF. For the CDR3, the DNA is TGCGCCAGCAGCGACCGCGGGGGGGCTTACAATGAGCAGTTCTTC.

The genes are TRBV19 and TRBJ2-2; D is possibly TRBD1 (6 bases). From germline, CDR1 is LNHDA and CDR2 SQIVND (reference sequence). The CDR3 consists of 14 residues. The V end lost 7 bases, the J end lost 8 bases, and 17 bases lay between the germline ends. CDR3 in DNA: TGTGCCAGTATGGACAGCAGCGGTCCTGGGGAGCTGTTTTTT. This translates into CASMDSSGPGELFF. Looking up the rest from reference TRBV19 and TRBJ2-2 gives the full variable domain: DGGITQSPKYLFRKEGQNVTLSCEQNLNHDAMYWYRQDPGQGLRLIYYSQIVNDFQKGDIAEGYSVSREKKESFPLTVTSAQKNPTAFYLCASMDSSGPGELFFGEGSRLTVL.

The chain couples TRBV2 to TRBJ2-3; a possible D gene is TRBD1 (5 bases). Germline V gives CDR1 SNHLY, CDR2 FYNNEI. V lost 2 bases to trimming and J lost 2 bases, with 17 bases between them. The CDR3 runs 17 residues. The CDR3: CASSEPPTAPVTDTQYF. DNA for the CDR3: TGTGCCAGCAGTGAACCACCGACAGCGCCGGTCACAGATACGCAGTATTTT.

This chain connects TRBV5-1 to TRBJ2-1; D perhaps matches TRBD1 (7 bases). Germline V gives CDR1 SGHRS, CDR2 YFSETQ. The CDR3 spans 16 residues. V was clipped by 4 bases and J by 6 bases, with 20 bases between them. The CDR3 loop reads CASSRLAGGRFNEQFF. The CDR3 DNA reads TGCGCCAGCAGCCGCCTGGCAGGGGGGCGGTTCAATGAGCAGTTCTTC.